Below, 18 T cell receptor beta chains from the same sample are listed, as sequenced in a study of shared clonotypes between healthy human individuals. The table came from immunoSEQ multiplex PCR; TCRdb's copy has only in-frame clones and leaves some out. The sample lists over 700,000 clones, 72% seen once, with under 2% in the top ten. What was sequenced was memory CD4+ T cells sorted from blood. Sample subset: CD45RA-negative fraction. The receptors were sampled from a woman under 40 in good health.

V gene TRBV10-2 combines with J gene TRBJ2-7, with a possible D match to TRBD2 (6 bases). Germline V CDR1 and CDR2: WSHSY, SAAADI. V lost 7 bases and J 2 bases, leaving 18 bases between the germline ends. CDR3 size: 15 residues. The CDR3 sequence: CASNVASAGTYEQYF. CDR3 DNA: TGCGCCAGCAATGTAGCTAGCGCAGGTACCTACGAGCAGTACTTC.

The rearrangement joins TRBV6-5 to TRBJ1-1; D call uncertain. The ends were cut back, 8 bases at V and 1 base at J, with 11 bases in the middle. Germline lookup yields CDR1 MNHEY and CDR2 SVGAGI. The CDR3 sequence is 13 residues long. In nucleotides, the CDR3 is TGTGCCAGCGTGGGCCTTTCGAACACTGAAGCTTTCTTT. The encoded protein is CASVGLSNTEAFF.

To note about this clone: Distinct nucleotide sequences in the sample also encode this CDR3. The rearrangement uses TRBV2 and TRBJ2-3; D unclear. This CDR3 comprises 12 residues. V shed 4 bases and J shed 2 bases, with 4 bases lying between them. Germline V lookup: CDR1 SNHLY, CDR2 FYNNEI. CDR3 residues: CASSADTDTQYF. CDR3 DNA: TGTGCCAGCAGTGCGGACACAGATACGCAGTATTTT.

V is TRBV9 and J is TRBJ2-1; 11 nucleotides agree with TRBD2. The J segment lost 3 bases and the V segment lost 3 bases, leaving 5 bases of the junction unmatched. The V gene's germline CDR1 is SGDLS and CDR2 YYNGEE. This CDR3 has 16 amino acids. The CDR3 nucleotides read TGTGCCAGCAGCGGGAGACTAGCGGGATACTACAATGAGCAGTTCTTC. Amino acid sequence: CASSGRLAGYYNEQFF.

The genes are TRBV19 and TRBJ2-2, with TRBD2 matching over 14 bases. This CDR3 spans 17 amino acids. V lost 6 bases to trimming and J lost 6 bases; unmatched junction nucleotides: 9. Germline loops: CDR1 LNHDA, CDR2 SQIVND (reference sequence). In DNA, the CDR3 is TGTGCCAGTAGAGGGACTAGCGGGAGAATTGTGCCCGGGGAGCTGTTTTTT. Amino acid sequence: CASRGTSGRIVPGELFF.

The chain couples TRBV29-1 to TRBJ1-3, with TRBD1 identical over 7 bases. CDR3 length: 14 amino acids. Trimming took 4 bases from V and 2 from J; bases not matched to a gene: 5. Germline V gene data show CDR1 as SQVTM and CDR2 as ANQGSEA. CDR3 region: CSVGGTDPGNTIYF. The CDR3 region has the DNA TGCAGCGTTGGAGGGACAGATCCTGGAAACACCATATATTTT.

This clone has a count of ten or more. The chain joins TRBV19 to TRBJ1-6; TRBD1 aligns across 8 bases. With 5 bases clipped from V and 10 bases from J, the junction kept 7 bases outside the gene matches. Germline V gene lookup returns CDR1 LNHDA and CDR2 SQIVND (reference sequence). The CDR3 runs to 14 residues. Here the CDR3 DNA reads TGTGCCAGTAGTGGCTCAGGGGGCGGATCACCCCTCCACTTT. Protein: CASSGSGGGSPLHF.

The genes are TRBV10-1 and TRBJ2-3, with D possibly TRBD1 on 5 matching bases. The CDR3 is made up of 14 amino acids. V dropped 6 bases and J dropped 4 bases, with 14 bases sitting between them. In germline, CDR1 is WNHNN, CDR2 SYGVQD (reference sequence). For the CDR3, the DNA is TGCGCCAGCAGGATGGACACCGCGGCAGATACGCAGTATTTT. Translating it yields CASRMDTAADTQYF.

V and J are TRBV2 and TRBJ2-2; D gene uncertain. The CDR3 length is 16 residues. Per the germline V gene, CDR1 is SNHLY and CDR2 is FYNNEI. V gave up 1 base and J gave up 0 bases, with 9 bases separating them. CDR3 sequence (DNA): TGTGCCAGCAGTGAAGTTACCGGAGCGAACACCGGGGAGCTGTTTTTT. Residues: CASSEVTGANTGELFF.

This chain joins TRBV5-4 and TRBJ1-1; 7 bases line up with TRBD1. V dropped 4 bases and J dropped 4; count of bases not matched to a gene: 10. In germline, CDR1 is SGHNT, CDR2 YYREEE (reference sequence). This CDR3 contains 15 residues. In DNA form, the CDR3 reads TGTGCCAGCAGCCCCCCCCCGACAGGGCCCACTGAAGCTTTCTTT. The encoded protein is CASSPPPTGPTEAFF.

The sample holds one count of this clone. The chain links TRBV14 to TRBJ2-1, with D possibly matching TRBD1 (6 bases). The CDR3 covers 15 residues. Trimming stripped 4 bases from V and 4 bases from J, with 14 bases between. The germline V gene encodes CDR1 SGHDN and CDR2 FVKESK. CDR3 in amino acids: CASSPGAGQYNEQFF. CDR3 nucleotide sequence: TGTGCCAGCAGCCCGGGTGCCGGACAGTACAATGAGCAGTTCTTC.

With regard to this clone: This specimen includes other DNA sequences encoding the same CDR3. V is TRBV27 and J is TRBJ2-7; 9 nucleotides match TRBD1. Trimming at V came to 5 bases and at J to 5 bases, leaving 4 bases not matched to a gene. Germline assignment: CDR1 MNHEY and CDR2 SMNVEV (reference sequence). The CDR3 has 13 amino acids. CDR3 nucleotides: TGTGCCAGCAGTCGACAGGGGGTGAACGAGCAGTACTTC. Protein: CASSRQGVNEQYF.

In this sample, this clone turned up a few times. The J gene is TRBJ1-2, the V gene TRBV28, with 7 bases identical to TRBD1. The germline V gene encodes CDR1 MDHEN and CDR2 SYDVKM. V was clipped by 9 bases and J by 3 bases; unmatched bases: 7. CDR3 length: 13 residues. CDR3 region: CASMTGNYYGYTF. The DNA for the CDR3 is TGTGCCAGTATGACAGGGAACTACTATGGCTACACCTTC.

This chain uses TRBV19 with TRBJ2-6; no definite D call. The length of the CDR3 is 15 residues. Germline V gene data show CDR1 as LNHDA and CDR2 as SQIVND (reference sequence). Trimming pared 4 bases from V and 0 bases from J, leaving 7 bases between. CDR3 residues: CASSTFGSGANVLTF. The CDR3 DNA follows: TGTGCCAGTAGTACCTTTGGCTCTGGGGCCAACGTCCTGACTTTC.

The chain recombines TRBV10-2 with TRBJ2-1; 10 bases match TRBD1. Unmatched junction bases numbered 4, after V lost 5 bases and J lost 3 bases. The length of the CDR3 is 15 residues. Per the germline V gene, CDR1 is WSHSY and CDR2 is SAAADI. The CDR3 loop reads CASSSGQGSYNEQFF. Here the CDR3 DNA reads TGCGCCAGCAGTTCGGGACAGGGGAGCTACAATGAGCAGTTCTTC.

This CDR3 is CASTTQLGTNYGYTF. CDR3 bases: TGTGCCAGTACCACCCAGCTTGGGACTAACTATGGCTACACCTTC. The chain recombines TRBV19 with TRBJ1-2; no definite D call. Germline loops: CDR1 LNHDA, CDR2 SQIVND (reference sequence). This CDR3 spans 15 amino acids. The V gene lost 7 bases and the J gene lost 0 bases, with 15 bases spanning the gap.

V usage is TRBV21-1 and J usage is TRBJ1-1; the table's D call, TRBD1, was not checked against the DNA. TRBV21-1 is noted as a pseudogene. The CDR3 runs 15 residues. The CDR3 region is CASSMGTGKNTEAFF. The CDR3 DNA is TGTGCCAGCAGCATGGGGACAGGGAAAAACACTGAAGCTTTCTTT.

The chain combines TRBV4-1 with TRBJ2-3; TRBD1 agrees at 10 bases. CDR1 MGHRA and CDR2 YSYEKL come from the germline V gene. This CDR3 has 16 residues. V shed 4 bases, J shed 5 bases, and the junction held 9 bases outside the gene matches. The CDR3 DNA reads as TGCGCCAGCAGCCCTCGACAGGGGGCTGCGAGAGATACGCAGTATTTT. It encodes CASSPRQGAARDTQYF.